The rows below give T cell receptor beta chains drawn from one sample of a study of cytomegalovirus exposure and HLA in healthy donors. The table came from immunoSEQ multiplex PCR; TCRdb's copy has only in-frame clones and leaves some out. Here the sample spans about 120,000 clones, 55% to 75% being singletons. The specimen sequenced was PBMCs. These receptors originate from a woman between 40 and 50 years old in good health and CMV-seropositive. Both conserved end residues are part of each CDR3. The order of the fields is J gene, V gene, D gene, clone size, CDR3 protein, CDR3 DNA. D genes are given only for firm matches. Size values are once, few and many counts, or a class for expanded clones, and some rows have none.

TRBJ2-3 | TRBV5-1 | . | . | CASSLEDNTDTQYF | TGCGCCAGCAGCTTGGAGGACAACACAGATACGCAGTATTTT
TRBJ2-5 | TRBV12-5 | . | . | CASGPPGAETQYF | TGTGCTAGTGGCCCACCAGGCGCGGAGACCCAGTACTTC
TRBJ2-5 | TRBV12-5 | . | . | CASGWGVSYQETQYF | TGTGCTAGTGGTTGGGGGGTGTCGTACCAAGAGACCCAGTACTTC
TRBJ2-6 | TRBV28 | . | . | CASSSPGAGANVLTF | TGTGCCAGCAGTTCACCCGGAGCCGGGGCCAACGTCCTGACTTTC
TRBJ2-7 | TRBV7-2 | . | few | CASSYTGGEQYF | TGTGCCAGCAGCTATACCGGAGGCGAGCAGTACTTC
TRBJ2-7 | TRBV9 | . | . | CASSAHTGTPPSEQYF | TGTGCCAGCAGCGCCCATACCGGGACTCCACCCAGCGAGCAGTACTTC
TRBJ2-2 | TRBV25-1 | TRBD2 | few | CASTMSGGTNTGELFF | TGTGCCAGCACCATGAGCGGGGGGACGAACACCGGGGAGCTGTTTTTT
TRBJ2-2 | TRBV28 | . | . | CASSLSGAENTGELFF | TGTGCCAGCAGTTTGTCCGGCGCGGAAAACACCGGGGAGCTGTTTTTT
TRBJ2-7 | TRBV27 | TRBD1 | few | CASSSSLAGTGTYEQYF | TGTGCCAGCAGTTCTTCTCTAGCCGGGACAGGGACCTACGAGCAGTACTTC
TRBJ2-1 | TRBV19 | . | . | CASRRQLPSSYNEQFF | TGTGCCAGCCGTAGACAACTCCCAAGCTCCTACAATGAGCAGTTCTTC
TRBJ2-1 | TRBV7-6 | . | . | CASSWRDGAYNEQFF | TGTGCCAGCAGCTGGCGGGACGGGGCCTACAATGAGCAGTTCTTC
TRBJ2-5 | TRBV27 | TRBD1 | . | CASSWIPGQRLETQYF | TGTGCCAGCAGTTGGATACCGGGACAGCGTTTAGAGACCCAGTACTTC
TRBJ2-1 | TRBV19 | TRBD2 | . | CASSQNSGDYNEQFF | TGTGCCAGTAGTCAGAATAGCGGGGATTACAATGAGCAGTTCTTC
TRBJ2-5 | TRBV7-9 | . | few | CASSLDPGGTQETQYF | TGTGCCAGCAGCTTAGATCCTGGGGGCACCCAAGAGACCCAGTACTTC
TRBJ2-5 | TRBV10-3 | . | once | CATGASEETQYF | TGTGCCACAGGGGCGAGCGAAGAGACCCAGTACTTC
TRBJ2-3 | TRBV15 | . | . | CATSTTMFTDTQYF | TGTGCCACCAGCACTACTATGTTCACAGATACGCAGTATTTT
TRBJ2-1 | TRBV9 | TRBD2 | . | CASTVAGVSYNEQFF | TGTGCCAGTACCGTCGCGGGGGTCTCCTACAATGAGCAGTTCTTC
TRBJ2-2 | TRBV30 | TRBD1 | . | CAWRTGGELFF | TGTGCCTGGAGGACAGGGGGCGAGCTGTTTTTT
TRBJ1-1 | TRBV2 | TRBD1 | . | CASSDTRGVQDLWRRTEAFF | TGTGCCAGCAGTGACACCAGGGGGGTTCAGGATTTATGGAGAAGGACTGAAGCTTTCTTT
TRBJ1-1 | TRBV28 | . | . | CASSFPQRGTEAFF | TGTGCCAGCAGTTTCCCCCAAAGGGGGACTGAAGCTTTCTTT
TRBJ1-2 | TRBV5-1 | TRBD1 | . | CASSVGTGNYGYTF | TGCGCCAGCAGCGTCGGGACAGGAAACTATGGCTACACCTTC
TRBJ2-2 | TRBV4-1 | . | few | CASSRTGNGELFF | TGCGCCAGCAGCCGAACAGGGAACGGGGAGCTGTTTTTT
TRBJ2-1 | TRBV29-1 | . | . | CSVQEGVGSSYNEQFF | TGCAGCGTTCAAGAGGGAGTCGGATCATCCTACAATGAGCAGTTCTTC
TRBJ2-2 | TRBV7-2 | . | . | CASRSGWDGELFF | TGTGCCAGCAGGTCGGGATGGGACGGGGAGCTGTTTTTT
TRBJ2-7 | TRBV5-8 | TRBD2 | few | CASSFGLGVVEQYF | TGTGCCAGCAGCTTTGGACTAGGGGTAGTCGAGCAGTACTTC
TRBJ2-7 | TRBV6-6 | . | . | CASSLANGNYEQYF | TGTGCCAGCAGTTTAGCGAATGGGAATTACGAGCAGTACTTC
TRBJ2-5 | TRBV5-4 | TRBD1 | . | CASSLETGGWETQYF | TGTGCCAGCAGCTTAGAGACAGGGGGCTGGGAGACCCAGTACTTC
TRBJ2-1 | TRBV7-6 | TRBD1 | few | CASSLEGTVRYNEQFF | TGTGCCAGCAGCTTAGAGGGGACAGTACGTTACAATGAGCAGTTCTTC
TRBJ1-1 | TRBV5-6 | TRBD1 | few | CASRYDRATEAFF | TGTGCCAGCAGATACGACAGGGCCACTGAAGCTTTCTTT
TRBJ1-2 | TRBV7-8 | TRBD1 | . | CASSLVGTGPSGYTF | TGTGCCAGCAGTCTGGTCGGGACAGGGCCTTCTGGCTACACCTTC
TRBJ1-3 | TRBV2 | TRBD1 | . | CASSDLGQVLGNTIYF | TGTGCCAGCAGTGATTTGGGACAGGTCTTAGGAAACACCATATATTTT
TRBJ1-1 | TRBV18 | TRBD1 | . | CASSQQDRANTEAFF | TGTGCCAGCTCACAGCAGGACAGGGCCAACACTGAAGCTTTCTTT
TRBJ2-1 | TRBV6-6 | . | . | CASTPTGNEQFF | TGTGCCAGCACCCCAACAGGGAATGAGCAGTTCTTC
TRBJ2-7 | TRBV4-2 | TRBD2 | . | CASSQVQLAGALEQYF | TGTGCCAGCAGCCAAGTCCAATTAGCGGGAGCGCTCGAGCAGTACTTC
TRBJ2-5 | TRBV6-1 | . | . | CASSDHGQQETQYF | TGTGCCAGCAGTGACCATGGACAGCAAGAGACCCAGTACTTC
TRBJ2-2 | TRBV5-1 | . | . | CASSLASSGELFF | TGCGCCAGCAGCTTGGCTTCGTCCGGGGAGCTGTTTTTT
TRBJ1-1 | TRBV7-9 | TRBD1 | few | CASSLVGRGFGEAFF | TGTGCCAGCAGCTTAGTGGGCAGGGGGTTCGGTGAAGCTTTCTTT
TRBJ1-1 | TRBV28 | TRBD1 | . | CASSPLGQGAPNTEAFF | TGTGCCAGCAGTCCCTTGGGACAGGGGGCCCCGAACACTGAAGCTTTCTTT
TRBJ2-7 | TRBV2 | . | . | CASSVRLGGEQYF | TGTGCCAGCAGTGTGCGGCTAGGGGGCGAGCAGTACTTC
TRBJ2-5 | TRBV27 | . | . | CASSLSGGLETQYF | TGTGCCAGCAGTTTATCGGGGGGTTTGGAGACCCAGTACTTC
TRBJ1-2 | TRBV4-1 | TRBD1 | few | CASSQDSTGGNGYTF | TGCGCCAGCAGCCAAGATTCGACAGGGGGGAACGGCTACACCTTC
TRBJ2-1 | TRBV19 | TRBD2 | few | CASSILTWTSGYNEQFF | TGTGCCAGTAGTATACTTACCTGGACTAGCGGGTACAATGAGCAGTTCTTC
TRBJ1-1 | TRBV6-1 | TRBD1 | medium-sized | CASRKQGATEAFF | TGTGCCAGCAGGAAACAGGGGGCCACTGAAGCTTTCTTT
TRBJ1-5 | TRBV28 | TRBD1 | . | CASSLDRVIGQPQHF | TGTGCCAGCAGTCTAGACAGGGTAATAGGCCAGCCCCAGCATTTT
TRBJ2-2 | TRBV4-1 | TRBD2 | . | CASSLGLAENTGELFF | TGCGCCAGCAGCCTGGGACTAGCAGAGAACACCGGGGAGCTGTTTTTT
TRBJ2-7 | TRBV2 | TRBD1 | . | CASIRQGLGEQYF | TGTGCCAGCATACGACAGGGCCTCGGCGAGCAGTACTTC
TRBJ2-7 | TRBV28 | TRBD1 | . | CASGRQGNDEQYF | TGTGCCAGCGGGAGACAGGGGAACGACGAGCAGTACTTC
TRBJ1-4 | TRBV28 | . | . | CASSSYRVLDKLFF | TGTGCCAGCAGTTCTTACAGGGTATTGGATAAACTGTTTTTT
TRBJ2-2 | TRBV9 | TRBD2 | . | CASSLTSGRYGGELFF | TGTGCCAGCAGCCTGACTAGCGGGAGGTATGGCGGGGAGCTGTTTTTT
TRBJ2-7 | TRBV28 | TRBD2 | . | CASRASGRGEQYF | TGTGCCAGTCGAGCGAGCGGGAGAGGCGAGCAGTACTTC
TRBJ1-2 | TRBV11-2 | TRBD1 | . | CASSLDRGGAGYGYTF | TGTGCCAGCAGCTTAGATAGAGGGGGCGCTGGCTATGGCTACACCTTC
TRBJ1-2 | TRBV4-3 | TRBD1 | . | CASSPTQGDNYGYTF | TGCGCCAGCAGCCCGACACAGGGGGATAACTATGGCTACACCTTC
TRBJ2-1 | TRBV7-8 | TRBD2 | . | CASSSGAPSYNEQFF | TGTGCCAGCAGCAGCGGGGCTCCCTCCTACAATGAGCAGTTCTTC
TRBJ1-1 | TRBV13 | . | . | CASSPVNTEAFF | TGTGCCAGCAGCCCCGTGAACACTGAAGCTTTCTTT
TRBJ1-1 | TRBV18 | TRBD1 | . | CASSPQPGGAGHEAFF | TGTGCCAGCTCACCACAGCCAGGGGGCGCGGGGCATGAAGCTTTCTTT
TRBJ2-7 | TRBV9 | TRBD2 | . | CASSVGGGVYEQYF | TGTGCCAGCAGCGTAGGGGGGGGAGTTTACGAGCAGTACTTC